This entry lists 5 T cell receptor beta chains sequenced from one sample in a study of blood T cells in healthy people across ages. For the second PCR, which ran for about 6 to 11 cycles, a sample-barcoded 5' primer and a J-beta primer mix were used. TCRdb re-called the 5' RACE reads through MiXCR, storing one row per CDR3 protein. The table records some 1,800,000 distinct CDR3 sequences, around 40% of them present only once. The sample taken for sequencing was blood. These receptors came from a human donor in good health.

This clonotype was observed a few times. This chain connects TRBV5-5 to TRBJ1-2, with a possible D match to TRBD1 (6 bases). The ends were cut back, 4 bases at V and 7 bases at J, with 17 bases in the middle. Germline V lookup: CDR1 SGHKS, CDR2 YYEKEE (reference sequence). The CDR3 sequence is 14 residues long. For the CDR3, the DNA is TGTGCCAGCAGCATGAGTCGGGGGGCCGGTGGCTACACCTTC. Translation: CASSMSRGAGGYTF.

This clonotype turned up a few times. The chain is built from TRBV6-5 and TRBJ1-1; D is perhaps TRBD1 (5 bases). The germline CDR1 and CDR2 sequences are MNHEY and SVGAGI. V was trimmed by 5 bases and J by 3 bases, leaving 10 bases between them. The CDR3 runs 13 residues. CDR3 nucleotides: TGTGCCAGCAGTCCGGGACGGTACACTGAAGCTTTCTTT. It specifies CASSPGRYTEAFF.

This clonotype came up a few times. The chain is built from TRBV12-3 or TRBV12-4 and TRBJ1-2; D unresolved. The CDR3 extends over 12 amino acids. V lost 6 bases, J lost 4 bases, and 9 bases lay in between. Here the CDR3 reads CASRDQSYGYTF. CDR3 coding DNA: TGTGCCAGCAGGGACCAATCCTATGGCTACACCTTC.

The J gene is TRBJ1-5, the V gene TRBV20-1; D is perhaps TRBD1 (5 bases). The germline V gene has CDR1 DFQATT and CDR2 SNEGSKA (reference sequence). The CDR3 totals 14 residues. The germline V and J ends were trimmed by 6 bases and 5 bases, with 17 bases remaining between them. CDR3 loop: CSAHRRGEYQPQHF. CDR3 DNA: TGCAGTGCCCATCGACGGGGGGAATATCAGCCCCAGCATTTT.

CDR3 nucleotides: TGTGCCAGCAGCTTACCAGGGGGAGTAGAAGCTTTCTTT. This encodes CASSLPGGVEAFF. The chain carries TRBV7-2 and TRBJ1-1; 7 bases fit TRBD1. Trimming removed 2 bases from V and 8 bases from J; junction bases left unmatched: 5. CDR1 SGHTA and CDR2 FQGNSA come from the germline V gene. The CDR3 loop spans 13 amino acids.